This TCR beta chain emerged from a study of regulatory T cells in long-lasting Graves disease. This clonotype was picked up many times. Its cognate antigen is unknown. CDR3 regions were amplified by Arm-PCR using iRepertoire HTBI primers to build TCR beta libraries. MiXCR, run by TCRdb on the multiplex PCR reads, gives a single entry per CDR3 protein. This sample has 200,000 to 250,000 distinct CDR3 sequences, with 20% found just once. Time point specified: newly diagnosed GD, antithyroid drugs for less than 3 months. Isolated PBMC RNA provided the starting material for the TCR library. Whole-study findings and limits: Newly diagnosed patients had higher TCR diversity than persistent Graves' patients did. New patients shared some 970 public clonotypes, fewer than the roughly 2,600 shared by persistent patients.

This CDR3 has 13 residues. The germline V and J ends were trimmed by 1 base and 8 bases, with 9 bases remaining between them. Per germline, CDR1 KGHSH and CDR2 LQKENI. The receptor was derived from a female donor with Graves disease. The rearrangement links TRBV18 to TRBJ1-5; maybe TRBD1 (6 bases). The input for sequencing was peripheral blood mononuclear cells (PBMCs), taken at new diagnosis, from a patient treated with antithyroid drugs. As DNA, the CDR3 is TGTGCCAGCTCACCACGACAGGAAGAGCCCCAGCATTTT. It is translated as CASSPRQEEPQHF.